This TCR beta chain emerged from a study of shared clonotypes between healthy human individuals (dated by TCRdb to about 2020). For context, the study as a whole: A few men and a couple of women, aged 18 to 49 years, made up the cohort. For each donor, three plates each were used for CD4 naive and CD4 memory, two plates were used for CD8 naive, and one plate was used for CD8 memory. Per donor, leukapheresis produced somewhere between about 0.9 and 9.5 billion PBMCs. To estimate repertoire size and how much clonotype sharing occurs between individuals, the study deeply sequenced the blood TCR repertoires of 5 or 6 healthy adults. Different laboratories and diverse techniques were used to prepare libraries and sequence TCR repertoires, to increase sequencing depth and limit assay-specific biases.

Donors were healthy HIV-negative adults with no recently reported acute infections or vaccinations. Every donor was a Caucasian adult residing in Nashville, Tennessee, USA. CD4+ T cells were enriched by magnetic negative selection; naive cells were then positively selected on CD45RA, and the negative fraction formed the memory subset. After blood collection by leukapheresis, PBMCs were isolated using Ficoll-Histopaque density gradient centrifugation and then cryopreserved in the vapor phase of liquid nitrogen. Analytical flow cytometry was used to check the purity and quantity of every magnetically sorted T cell population. Genomic DNA was isolated from every sorted fraction and measured by UV absorbance on a Nanodrop 2000c. What the research found in general, with its limitations: Sharing across several donors was observed for approximately 5% of naive CD4, over 3% of naive CD8, over 2% of memory CD4, and about 0.4% of memory CD8 clonotypes. Pairwise subsampling led to the expectation that sequencing depth would affect the degree of clonotype sharing among donors. Even with the large sequencing depth, rarefaction of the sorted-subset datasets indicated that sequencing was incomplete. The small number of donors limited the genetic and exposure-history diversity represented. Higher generation probabilities were observed for clonotypes shared by all four sorted-subset donors than for non-shared clonotypes. Sampling was restricted to blood, and TCR repertoires in tissues likely differ from the TCR repertoires found in blood. Naive subsets generally had larger estimated clonotype richness than memory subsets did.

Regarding this clone: Its antigen specificity is not known. Base qualities are not provided; no much larger clone lies one nucleotide away.

TCR CDR3 regions were amplified from genomic DNA by multiplex PCR using the deep immunoSEQ assay. For each cell subset, the extracted genomic DNA was distributed evenly across all wells of several immunoSEQ 96-well plates, and each plate served as one replicate. For sorted subsets, around 200 ng genomic DNA, equal to about 30,000 T cell genomes, was loaded into each replicate PCR. Purified libraries were measured with a Qubit 3.0 fluorometer, size-checked on a Bioanalyzer 2100, and measured again with the KAPA Library Quantification kit. Each immunoSEQ 96-well plate was sequenced on its own single-read 150-cycle Illumina NextSeq 550 flow cell. As for the original processing: The immunoSEQ output contained only junctional sequences without quality scores, so filtering could not match that applied to full-length reads. Sequences were annotated with PyIR, a Python wrapper for IgBLAST v1.9, and V/J genes and CDR3 were assigned using IMGT germline references. Reads were filtered out if the reads had weak V/J assignments (E-value above 1e-6), no CDR3, stop codons, out-of-frame junctions, or ambiguous translated residues. A V3J clonotype was defined by an identical inferred V gene, J gene, and CDR3 amino acid sequence. To compute the percentage overlap between repertoires, the number of shared unique clonotypes was divided by the size of the smaller repertoire. Three approaches were used to assess repertoire richness: RTK rarefaction, the Chao1 estimator, and Recon v2.1 estimates of unobserved clonotypes. Generation probabilities were computed with OLGA for all TCRbeta clonotypes obtained by the gDNA method from several donors. TCRdb obtained this table from immuneACCESS and retained in-frame rearrangements with V and J assigned. These tables miss some clones; where compared with another copy, unresolved V genes account for less than half of the shortfall, and the remainder is unexplained. The V and J calls and clone size are taken from that table; D and trimming were inferred from the DNA. The table for this sample lists a few hundred thousand clones; about 97% of them were counted only once. The ten largest clones add up to less than 0.065% of the sample.

CDR1 MDHEN and CDR2 SYDVKM were looked up in the germline V gene. The CDR3 contains 16 residues, cysteine and phenylalanine counted. Of all the DNA, just the CDR3 is kept, 48 bases in frame from base 1. Germline trimming: 5 bases from V, 4 bases from J; junction bases outside gene matches: 7. The chain couples TRBV28 to TRBJ2-2, with TRBD2 matching 10 junction bases. The TCR originated in a woman younger than 45 in good health. The sample consisted of naive CD4+ T cells sorted from blood. The sample's cell subset or site label, decoded: CD45RA+ positively selected. For the CDR3, the sequence is CASSPSGRGGTGELFF. The base sequence is TGTGCCAGCAGTCCTAGCGGGAGAGGGGGCACCGGGGAGCTGTTTTTT. With all but the CDR3 taken from the reference TRBV28 and TRBJ2-2 genes, the full variable domain is: DVKVTQSSRYLVKRTGEKVFLECVQDMDHENMFWYRQDPGLGLRLIYFSYDVKMKEKGDIPEGYSVSREKKERFSLILESASTNQTSMYLCASSPSGRGGTGELFFGEGSRLTVL.